This T cell receptor (beta chain) was obtained from a study of graft-versus-host responses after intestinal transplantation. Note on this clone: The antigen is not known.

CDR3 size: 17 residues. Germline V gives CDR1 SGHAT, CDR2 FQNNGV. The trim removed 3 bases at V and 2 bases at J, leaving 7 bases unmatched. Generated by immunoSEQ multiplex PCR, the TCRdb table keeps only in-frame clones and is missing some. The table shows approximately 130,000 clones, with approximately 92% occurring only once. This sequence joins TRBV11-2 and TRBJ2-2, with 9 bases identical to TRBD1. The sample here was unstimulated CD4+ T cells sorted from spleen or lymph node cells, taken before intestinal transplant. This clonotype was sampled from a human donor who received an intestinal transplant. The CDR3 reads CASSFPDRGANTGELFF. The DNA for the CDR3 is TGTGCCAGCAGCTTCCCCGACAGGGGGGCTAACACCGGGGAGCTGTTTTTT.